Listed below are T cell receptor beta chains from one sample, sequenced in a study of PD-1 blockade in mismatch repair-deficient tumors. Libraries were prepared by immunoSEQ multiplex PCR; TCRdb keeps only in-frame clonotypes and omits some of them. The data show roughly 80,000 clones, approximately 81% seen once. The sample in question was peripheral blood, obtained 12 weeks after starting pembrolizumab. These receptors all come from an adult with mismatch repair-deficient cancer. Both conserved end residues are part of each CDR3. Fields, in order: CDR3 length, D gene, clone size, J gene, V gene, CDR3 DNA, CDR3 protein. A D gene is named only where the DNA matches it firmly. Clone size is given for some rows only: seen once, a few or many times, or a class if the clone is expanded.

15	TRBD2	NA	TRBJ2-3	TRBV6-5	TGTGCCAGCAGTTACGGTCCTAGCGGGAGGGATACGCAGTATTTT	CASSYGPSGRDTQYF
14	NA	NA	TRBJ2-7	TRBV7-3	TGTGCCAGCAGCCGCGAGGGGTCTATATACGAGCAGTACTTC	CASSREGSIYEQYF
15	TRBD2	once	TRBJ2-1	TRBV5-4	TGTGCCAGCAGCTTGGGCGGGAGTTCCCACAATGAGCAGTTCTTC	CASSLGGSSHNEQFF
11	NA	NA	TRBJ2-7	TRBV7-9	TGTGCCAGCAGCAATAACTACGAGCAGTACTTC	CASSNNYEQYF
12	NA	NA	TRBJ1-1	TRBV7-9	TGTGCCAGCAGCAACCCCGACAGGGAAGCTTTCTTT	CASSNPDREAFF
15	TRBD2	NA	TRBJ2-7	TRBV7-8	TGTGCCAGCAGCCCCCAAGCGGGAGGGCCTTACGAGCAGTACTTC	CASSPQAGGPYEQYF
13	NA	NA	TRBJ1-2	TRBV7-2	TGTGCCAGCAGCCGCGGACACAACTATGGCTACACCTTC	CASSRGHNYGYTF
19	TRBD2	NA	TRBJ2-7	TRBV11-2	TGTGCCAGCAGCTTAGACTCCCTGGATGCGGGAGGGTTTACCTACGAGCAGTACTTC	CASSLDSLDAGGFTYEQYF
14	TRBD2	NA	TRBJ2-1	TRBV9	TGTGCCAGCAGCCATCGGACTAGGGACAATGAGCAGTTCTTC	CASSHRTRDNEQFF
14	NA	NA	TRBJ2-7	TRBV6-9	TGTGCCAGCAGTTATGGACGGGCTCCCTACGAGCAGTACTTC	CASSYGRAPYEQYF
13	TRBD1	NA	TRBJ1-1	TRBV11-3	TGTGCCAGCAGTTTGGACAGGGACACTGAAGCTTTCTTT	CASSLDRDTEAFF
16	TRBD2	NA	TRBJ2-3	TRBV7-2	TGTGCCAGCAGCCATCCGAGCGGGGGGGGAACAGATACGCAGTATTTT	CASSHPSGGGTDTQYF
14	TRBD2	NA	TRBJ2-7	TRBV7-2	TGTGCCAGCAGCAACCGGGACTACTCCTACGAGCAGTACTTC	CASSNRDYSYEQYF
13	NA	NA	TRBJ2-2	TRBV29-1	TGCAGCGTTGCGGCGGGATGGGCCGGGGAGCTGTTTTTT	CSVAAGWAGELFF
13	NA	few	TRBJ2-7	TRBV10-3	TGTGCCATCAGTGAGGGACTTAACTACGAGCAGTACTTC	CAISEGLNYEQYF
13	NA	NA	TRBJ1-1	TRBV27	TGTGCCAGCAGTCCCTCGACCAACACTGAAGCTTTCTTT	CASSPSTNTEAFF
17	TRBD2	NA	TRBJ2-1	TRBV18	TGTGCCAGCTCAACGGAAATCAGGACTAGCGGGATCGATGAGCAGTTCTTC	CASSTEIRTSGIDEQFF
14	TRBD1	NA	TRBJ2-3	TRBV29-1	TGCAGCGTGGCTACAGGGGCTAGCACAGATACGCAGTATTTT	CSVATGASTDTQYF
11	NA	NA	TRBJ2-5	TRBV30	TGTGCCTGGAGCTTGGACCCTGCCCAGTACTTC	CAWSLDPAQYF
13	NA	NA	TRBJ2-7	TRBV28	TGTGCCAGCACAGCGGTGCATCGGGGAGAGCAGTACTTC	CASTAVHRGEQYF
13	TRBD1	NA	TRBJ2-1	TRBV25-1	TGTGCCAGCAGAACAGGGGGCATCTATGAGCAGTTCTTC	CASRTGGIYEQFF
16	TRBD1	NA	TRBJ1-2	TRBV5-4	TGTGCCAGCAGCGCCGGACAGGGGTCGACTAACTATGGCTACACCTTC	CASSAGQGSTNYGYTF
13	NA	NA	TRBJ1-2	TRBV4-2	TGTGCCAGCAGCCAAGAGGGGTTCGAAGGCTACACCTTC	CASSQEGFEGYTF
16	TRBD2	NA	TRBJ2-7	TRBV11-2	TGTGCCAGCAGCTTAGGTAGCGGGAGACGAACAATCGAGCAGTACTTC	CASSLGSGRRTIEQYF
11	NA	few	TRBJ1-1	TRBV29-1	TGCAGCGGACAAGAGGCGGGGGAAGCTTTCTTT	CSGQEAGEAFF
16	TRBD1	NA	TRBJ2-1	TRBV4-3	TGCGCCAGCAGCCAAGAACTGGGACAGGGGGCGAATGAGCAGTTCTTC	CASSQELGQGANEQFF
12	NA	NA	TRBJ2-3	TRBV15	TGTGCCACCAGCAGGGACGATTTAACGCAGTATTTT	CATSRDDLTQYF
14	TRBD2	NA	TRBJ2-1	TRBV5-1	TGCGCCAGCGCTAGCGGGAGCTCCTACAATGAGCAGTTCTTC	CASASGSSYNEQFF
14	TRBD2	few	TRBJ2-7	TRBV6-1	TGTGCCAGCACAGCTTTGGCTAGCGGCTACGAGCAGTACTTC	CASTALASGYEQYF
15	NA	NA	TRBJ1-4	TRBV5-1	TGCGCCAGCAGCCAAGCCGGGTCCAGAGGAGAAAAACTGTTTTTT	CASSQAGSRGEKLFF
14	NA	NA	TRBJ1-3	TRBV6-5	TGTGCCAGCAGCCTCCGGGGAGGGGGAAACACCATATATTTT	CASSLRGGGNTIYF
11	NA	NA	TRBJ2-1	TRBV19	TGTGCCAGCCCCTCCTACAATGAGCAGTTCTTC	CASPSYNEQFF
13	NA	once	TRBJ2-7	TRBV5-6	TGTGCCAGCAGCCCTCCGGAATCCTACGAGCAGTACTTC	CASSPPESYEQYF
15	NA	NA	TRBJ1-1	TRBV5-1	TGCGCCAGCAGCTTGGGACAGGAGGTGAACACTGAAGCTTTCTTT	CASSLGQEVNTEAFF
18	TRBD2	NA	TRBJ2-1	TRBV27	TGTGCCAGCAGTCCCCGATTGCGGCTAGCGGGAAGAGGGAATGAGCAGTTCTTC	CASSPRLRLAGRGNEQFF
15	NA	NA	TRBJ1-1	TRBV9	TGTGCCAGCAGCGTAGGGGCCTCGGAAGAAGTGGGAGCTTTCTTT	CASSVGASEEVGAFF
14	NA	NA	TRBJ1-1	TRBV5-4	TGTGCCAGCAGCTTAGAGCAGGGAAGCACTGAAGCTTTCTTT	CASSLEQGSTEAFF
15	TRBD2	NA	TRBJ2-5	TRBV5-1	TGCGCCAGCAGCCCGGGACTAGCGGAAGGAGAGACCCAGTACTTC	CASSPGLAEGETQYF
13	NA	NA	TRBJ2-7	TRBV27	TGTGCCAGCAGTCAGAAACCCACCTACGAGCAGTACTTC	CASSQKPTYEQYF